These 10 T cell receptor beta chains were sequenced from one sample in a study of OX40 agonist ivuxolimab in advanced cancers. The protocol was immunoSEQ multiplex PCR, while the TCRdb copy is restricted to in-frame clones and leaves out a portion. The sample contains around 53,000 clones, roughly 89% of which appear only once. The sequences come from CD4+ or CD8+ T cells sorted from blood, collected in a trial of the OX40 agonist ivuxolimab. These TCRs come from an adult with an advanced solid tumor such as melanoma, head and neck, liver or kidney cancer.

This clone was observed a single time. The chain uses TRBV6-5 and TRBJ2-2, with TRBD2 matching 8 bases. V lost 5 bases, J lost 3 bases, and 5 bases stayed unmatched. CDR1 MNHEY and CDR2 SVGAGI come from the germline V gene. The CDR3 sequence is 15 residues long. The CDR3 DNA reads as TGTGCCAGCAGTGTCTCTAGCGGGCACACCGGGGAGCTGTTTTTT. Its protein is CASSVSSGHTGELFF.

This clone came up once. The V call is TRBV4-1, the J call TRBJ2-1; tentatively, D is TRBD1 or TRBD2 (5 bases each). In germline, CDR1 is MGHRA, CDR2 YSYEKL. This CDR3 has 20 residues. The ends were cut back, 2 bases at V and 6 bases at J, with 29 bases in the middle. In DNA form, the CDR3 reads TGCGCCAGCAGCCAACCTACTCTGTCCGGGACCCCAACCCCTGGCAATGAGCAGTTCTTC. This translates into CASSQPTLSGTPTPGNEQFF.

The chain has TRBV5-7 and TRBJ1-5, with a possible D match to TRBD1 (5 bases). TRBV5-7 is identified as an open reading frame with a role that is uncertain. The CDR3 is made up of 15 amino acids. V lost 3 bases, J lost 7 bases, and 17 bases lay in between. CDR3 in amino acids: CASSSASGRGQPQHF. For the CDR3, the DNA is TGTGCCAGCAGCTCAGCGTCCGGACGGGGGCAGCCCCAGCATTTT.

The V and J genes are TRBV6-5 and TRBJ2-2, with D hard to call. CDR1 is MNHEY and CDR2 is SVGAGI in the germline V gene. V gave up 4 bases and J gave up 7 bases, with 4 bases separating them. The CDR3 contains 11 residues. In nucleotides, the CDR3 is TGTGCCAGCAGTTCCATCGGGGAGCTGTTTTTT. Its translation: CASSSIGELFF.

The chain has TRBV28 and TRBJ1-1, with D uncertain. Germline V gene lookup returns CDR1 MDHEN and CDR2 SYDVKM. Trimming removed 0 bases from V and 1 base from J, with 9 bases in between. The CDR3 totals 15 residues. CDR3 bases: TGTGCCAGCAGTTTATGGGGGTCCGGGAACACTGAAGCTTTCTTT. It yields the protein CASSLWGSGNTEAFF.

The CDR3 protein is CASSYREGSPLHF. The CDR3, as DNA: TGTGCCAGCAGTTACAGGGAAGGCTCACCCCTCCACTTT. The chain combines TRBV6-5 with TRBJ1-6; the D is unclear. Trimming stripped 2 bases from V and 10 bases from J, with 9 bases between. The CDR3 loop spans 13 amino acids. Germline CDR1 MNHEY, CDR2 SVGAGI.

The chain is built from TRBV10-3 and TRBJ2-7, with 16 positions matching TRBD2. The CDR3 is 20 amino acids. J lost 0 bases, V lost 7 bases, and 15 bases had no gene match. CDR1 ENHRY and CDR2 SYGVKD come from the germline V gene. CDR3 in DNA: TGTGCCATCACCAGCGGGGCCGGGACTAGCGGGAGGGGGACCTCCTACGAGCAGTACTTC. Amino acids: CAITSGAGTSGRGTSYEQYF.

This chain's CDR3 is CAWTTATGNTIYF. CDR3 in DNA: TGTGCCTGGACGACCGCGACCGGGAACACCATATATTTT. The V call is TRBV30, the J call TRBJ1-3; D remains ambiguous. The CDR3 loop spans 13 amino acids. V gave up 4 bases and J gave up 7 bases, with 14 bases separating them. Per the germline V gene, CDR1 is GTSNPN and CDR2 is SVGIG (reference sequence). Filled out from reference TRBV30 and TRBJ1-3, the complete variable domain reads SQTIHQWPATLVQPVGSPLSLECTVEGTSNPNLYWYRQAAGRGLQLLFYSVGIGQISSEVPQNLSASRPQDRQFILSSKKLLLSDSGFYLCAWTTATGNTIYFGEGSWLTVV.

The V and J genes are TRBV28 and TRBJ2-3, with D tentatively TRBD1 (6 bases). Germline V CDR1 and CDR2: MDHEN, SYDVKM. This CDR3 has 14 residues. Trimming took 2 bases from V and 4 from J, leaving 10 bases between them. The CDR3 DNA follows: TGTGCCAGCAGTTTAGGCAGGGGACCAGATACGCAGTATTTT. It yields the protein CASSLGRGPDTQYF.

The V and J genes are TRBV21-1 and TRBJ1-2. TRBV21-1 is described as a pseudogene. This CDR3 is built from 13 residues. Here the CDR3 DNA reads TGTGCCAGCGGGGGGGCCAGGAACTATGGCTACACCTTC. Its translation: CASGGARNYGYTF.